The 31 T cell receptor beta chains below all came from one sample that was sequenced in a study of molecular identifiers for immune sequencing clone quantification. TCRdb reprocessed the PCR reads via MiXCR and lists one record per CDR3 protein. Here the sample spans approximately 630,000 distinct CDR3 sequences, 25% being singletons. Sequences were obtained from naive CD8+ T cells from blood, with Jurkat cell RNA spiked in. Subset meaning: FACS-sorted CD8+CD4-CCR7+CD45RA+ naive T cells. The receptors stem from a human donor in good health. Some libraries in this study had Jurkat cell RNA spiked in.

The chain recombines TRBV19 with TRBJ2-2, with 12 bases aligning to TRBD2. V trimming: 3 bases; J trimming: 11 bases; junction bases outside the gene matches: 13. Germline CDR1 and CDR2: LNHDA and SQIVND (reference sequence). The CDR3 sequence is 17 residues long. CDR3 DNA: TGTGCCAGTAGTATGACTAGCGGGGGCACTATACCGGGCGAGCTGTTTTTT. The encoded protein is CASSMTSGGTIPGELFF.

CDR3 nucleotide sequence: TGTGCCAGCAGCTTATGGCCAGGGAACCGGGACTTTCAAGAGACCCAGTACTTC. Translation: CASSLWPGNRDFQETQYF. The rearrangement joins TRBV11-2 to TRBJ2-5; tentative D call: TRBD2 (6 bases). Deletions cut 2 bases from V and 2 bases from J, with 21 bases between. Germline lookup yields CDR1 SGHAT and CDR2 FQNNGV. CDR3 size: 18 residues. The full variable domain, in which reference TRBV11-2 and TRBJ2-5 provide the parts outside the CDR3, is EAGVAQSPRYKIIEKRQSVAFWCNPISGHATLYWYQQILGQGPKLLIQFQNNGVVDDSQLPKDRFSAERLKGVDSTLKIQPAKLEDSAVYLCASSLWPGNRDFQETQYFGPGTRLLVL.

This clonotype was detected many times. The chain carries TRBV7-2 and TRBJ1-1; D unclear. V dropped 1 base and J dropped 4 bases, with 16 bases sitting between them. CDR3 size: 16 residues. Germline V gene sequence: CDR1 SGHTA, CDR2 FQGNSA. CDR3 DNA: TGTGCCAGCAGCTTAGTTCCCTGGGAAGGTGGCACTGAAGCTTTCTTT. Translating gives CASSLVPWEGGTEAFF.

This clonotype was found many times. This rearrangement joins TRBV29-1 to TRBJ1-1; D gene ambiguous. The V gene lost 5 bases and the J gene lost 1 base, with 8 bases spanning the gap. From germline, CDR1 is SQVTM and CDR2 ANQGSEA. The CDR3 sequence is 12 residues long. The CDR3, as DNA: TGCAGCGTTTCCGCGGGGAACACTGAAGCTTTCTTT. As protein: CSVSAGNTEAFF.

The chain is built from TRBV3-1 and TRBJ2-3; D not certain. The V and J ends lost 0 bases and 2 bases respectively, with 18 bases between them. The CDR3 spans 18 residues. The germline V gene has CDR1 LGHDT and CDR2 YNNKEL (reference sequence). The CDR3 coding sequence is TGTGCCAGCAGCCAAGATATTTCTGGAAGCCCTGACACAGATACGCAGTATTTT. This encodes CASSQDISGSPDTDTQYF.

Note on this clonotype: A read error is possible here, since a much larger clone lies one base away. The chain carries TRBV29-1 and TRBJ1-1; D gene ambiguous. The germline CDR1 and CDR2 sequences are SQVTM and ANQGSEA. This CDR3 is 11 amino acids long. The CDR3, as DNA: TGCAGCGTCCCGGTGAAGACTGAAGCTTTCTTT. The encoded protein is CSVPVKTEAFF.

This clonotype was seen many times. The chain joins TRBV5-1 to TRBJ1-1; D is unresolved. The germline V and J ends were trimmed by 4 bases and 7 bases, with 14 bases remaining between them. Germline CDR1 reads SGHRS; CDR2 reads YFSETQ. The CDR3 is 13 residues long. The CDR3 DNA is TGCGCCAGCAGCCGGATCGAGACGGTTGAAGCTTTCTTT. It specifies CASSRIETVEAFF.

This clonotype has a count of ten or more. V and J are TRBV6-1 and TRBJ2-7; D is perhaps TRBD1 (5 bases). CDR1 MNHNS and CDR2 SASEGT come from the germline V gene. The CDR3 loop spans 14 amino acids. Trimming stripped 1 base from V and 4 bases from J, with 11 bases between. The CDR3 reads CASSEGRGGYEQYF. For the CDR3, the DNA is TGTGCCAGCAGTGAAGGAAGGGGTGGATACGAGCAGTACTTC.

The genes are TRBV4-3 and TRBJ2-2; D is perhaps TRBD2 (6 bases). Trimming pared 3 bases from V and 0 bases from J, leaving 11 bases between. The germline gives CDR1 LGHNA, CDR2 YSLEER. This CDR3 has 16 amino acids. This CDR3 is CASSHPSEANTGELFF. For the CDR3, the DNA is TGCGCCAGCAGCCACCCTAGCGAGGCGAACACCGGGGAGCTGTTTTTT.

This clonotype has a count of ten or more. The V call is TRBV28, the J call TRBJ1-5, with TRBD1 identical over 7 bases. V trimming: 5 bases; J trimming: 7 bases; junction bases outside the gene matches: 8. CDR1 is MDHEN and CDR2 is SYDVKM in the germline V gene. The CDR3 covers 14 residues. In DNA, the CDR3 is TGTGCCAGCAGTGCGACAGGGACTTGGCAGCCCCAGCATTTT. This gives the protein CASSATGTWQPQHF.

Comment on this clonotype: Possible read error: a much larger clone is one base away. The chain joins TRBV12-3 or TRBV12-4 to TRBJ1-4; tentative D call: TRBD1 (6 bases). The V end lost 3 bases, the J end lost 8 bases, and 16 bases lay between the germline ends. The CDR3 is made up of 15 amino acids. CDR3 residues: CASSFFAGAEEKLFF. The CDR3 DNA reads TGTGCCAGCAGTTTCTTTGCAGGGGCGGAAGAAAAACTGTTTTTT.

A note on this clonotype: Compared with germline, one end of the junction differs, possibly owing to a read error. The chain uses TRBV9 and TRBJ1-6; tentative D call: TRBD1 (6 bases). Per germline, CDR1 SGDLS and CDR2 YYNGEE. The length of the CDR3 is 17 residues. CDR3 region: CAGSAAIPGQYNSPLHF. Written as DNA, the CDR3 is TGTGCCGGCAGCGCGGCTATACCTGGACAGTATAATTCACCCCTCCACTTT. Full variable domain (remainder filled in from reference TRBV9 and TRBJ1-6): DSGVTQTPKHLITATGQRVTLRCSPRSGDLSVYWYQQSLDQGLQFLIQYYNGEERAKGNILERFSAQQFPDLHSELNLSSLELGDSALYFCAGSAAIPGQYNSPLHFGNGTRLTVT.

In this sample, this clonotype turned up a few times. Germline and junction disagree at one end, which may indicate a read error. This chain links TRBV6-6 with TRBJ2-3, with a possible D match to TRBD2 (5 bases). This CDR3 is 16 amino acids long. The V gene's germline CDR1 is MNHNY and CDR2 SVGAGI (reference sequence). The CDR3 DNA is TGCGCTAGCAGTTACTCGGACCCACAGTTTACAGATACGCAGTATTTT. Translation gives CASSYSDPQFTDTQYF.

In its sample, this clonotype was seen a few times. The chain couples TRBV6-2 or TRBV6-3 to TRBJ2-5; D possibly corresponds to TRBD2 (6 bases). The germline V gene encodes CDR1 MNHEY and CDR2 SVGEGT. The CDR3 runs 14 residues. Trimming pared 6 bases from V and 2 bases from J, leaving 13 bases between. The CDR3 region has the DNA TGTGCCAGCAGCGGGGGACGGCAACAAGAGACCCAGTACTTC. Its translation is CASSGGRQQETQYF.

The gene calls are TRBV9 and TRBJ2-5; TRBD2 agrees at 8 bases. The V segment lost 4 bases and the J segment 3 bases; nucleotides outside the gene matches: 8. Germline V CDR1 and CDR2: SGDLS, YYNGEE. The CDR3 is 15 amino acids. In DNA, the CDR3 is TGTGCCAGCAGCCACACGACTAGCGCAGAAGAGACCCAGTACTTC. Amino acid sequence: CASSHTTSAEETQYF.

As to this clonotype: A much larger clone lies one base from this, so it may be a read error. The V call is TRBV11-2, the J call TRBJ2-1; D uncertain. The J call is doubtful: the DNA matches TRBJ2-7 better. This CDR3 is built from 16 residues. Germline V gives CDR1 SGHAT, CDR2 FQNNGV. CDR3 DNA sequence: TGTGCCAGCAGCTTAGAGGGTAGGAGCTCCTACAATGAGCAGTACTTC. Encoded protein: CASSLEGRSSYNEQYF.

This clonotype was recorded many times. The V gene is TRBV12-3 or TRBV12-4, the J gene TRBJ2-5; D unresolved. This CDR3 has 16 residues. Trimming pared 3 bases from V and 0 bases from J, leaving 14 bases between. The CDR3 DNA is TGTGCCAGCAGTTTGGTGCCAGCCGAGTACCAAGAGACCCAGTACTTC. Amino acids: CASSLVPAEYQETQYF.

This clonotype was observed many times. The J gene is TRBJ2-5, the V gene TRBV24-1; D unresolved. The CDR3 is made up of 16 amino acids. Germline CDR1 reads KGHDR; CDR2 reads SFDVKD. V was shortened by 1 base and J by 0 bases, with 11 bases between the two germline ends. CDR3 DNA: TGTGCCACCAGTGATTTAGGATCGGCATACCAAGAGACCCAGTACTTC. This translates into CATSDLGSAYQETQYF.

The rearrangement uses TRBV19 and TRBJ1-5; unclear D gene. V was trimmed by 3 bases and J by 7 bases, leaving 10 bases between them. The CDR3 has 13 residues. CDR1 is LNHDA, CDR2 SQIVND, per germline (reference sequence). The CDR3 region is CASSMFSRQPQHF. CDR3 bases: TGTGCCAGTAGTATGTTCAGTAGGCAGCCCCAGCATTTT.

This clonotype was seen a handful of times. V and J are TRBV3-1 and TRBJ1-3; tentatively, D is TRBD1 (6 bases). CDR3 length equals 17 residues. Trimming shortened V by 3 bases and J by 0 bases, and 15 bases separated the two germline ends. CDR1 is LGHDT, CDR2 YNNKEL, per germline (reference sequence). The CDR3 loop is CASSHARDMHSGNTIYF. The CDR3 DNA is TGTGCCAGCAGCCACGCCCGGGACATGCACTCTGGAAACACCATATATTTT.

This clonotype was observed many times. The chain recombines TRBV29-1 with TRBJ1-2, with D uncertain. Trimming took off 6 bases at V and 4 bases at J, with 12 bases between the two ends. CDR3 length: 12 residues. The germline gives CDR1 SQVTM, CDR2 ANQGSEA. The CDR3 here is CSVLVGSYGYTF. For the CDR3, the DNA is TGCAGCGTGCTTGTCGGTTCCTATGGCTACACCTTC.

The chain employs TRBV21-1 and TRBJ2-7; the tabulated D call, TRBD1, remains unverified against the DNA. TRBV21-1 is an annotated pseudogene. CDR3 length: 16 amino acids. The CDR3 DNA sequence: TGTGCCAGCAGCCCCGCCCACGGGACAGAGATCCACGAGCAGTACTTC. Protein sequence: CASSPAHGTEIHEQYF.

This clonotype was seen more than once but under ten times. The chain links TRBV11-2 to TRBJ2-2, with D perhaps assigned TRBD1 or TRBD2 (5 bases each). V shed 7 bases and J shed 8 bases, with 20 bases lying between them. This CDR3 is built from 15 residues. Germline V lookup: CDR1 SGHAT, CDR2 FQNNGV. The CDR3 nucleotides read TGTGCCAGCACCCATCTAGCCGACAGCACTGGGGAGCTGTTTTTT. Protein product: CASTHLADSTGELFF.

CDR3 bases: TGCAGCGTTGGACTAGCGGGGCCCAATGAGCAGTTCTTC. Amino acid sequence: CSVGLAGPNEQFF. The rearrangement links TRBV29-1 to TRBJ2-1; 11 nucleotides line up with TRBD2. V lost 4 bases and J lost 6; bases outside the gene matches: 2. Germline CDR1 SQVTM, CDR2 ANQGSEA. There are 13 residues in the CDR3.

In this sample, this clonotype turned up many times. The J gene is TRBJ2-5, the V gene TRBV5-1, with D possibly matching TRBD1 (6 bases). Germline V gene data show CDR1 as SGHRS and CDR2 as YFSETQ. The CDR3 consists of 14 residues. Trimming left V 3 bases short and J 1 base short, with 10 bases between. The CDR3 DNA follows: TGCGCCAGCAGCTGGGACAAAACCCAAGAGACCCAGTACTTC. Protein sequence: CASSWDKTQETQYF.

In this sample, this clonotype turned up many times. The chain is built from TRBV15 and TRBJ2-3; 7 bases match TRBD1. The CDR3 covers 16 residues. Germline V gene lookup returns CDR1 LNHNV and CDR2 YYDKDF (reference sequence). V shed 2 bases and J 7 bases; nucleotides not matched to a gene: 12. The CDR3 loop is CATSRTRTGSVHTQYF. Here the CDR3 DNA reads TGTGCCACCAGCAGAACACGGACAGGCAGCGTCCATACGCAGTATTTT.

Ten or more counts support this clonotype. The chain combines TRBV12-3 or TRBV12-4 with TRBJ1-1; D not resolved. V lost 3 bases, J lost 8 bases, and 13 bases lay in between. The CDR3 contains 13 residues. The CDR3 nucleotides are TGTGCCAGCAGTTTCCCCGGGAAGCCGGAAGCTTTCTTT. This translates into CASSFPGKPEAFF.

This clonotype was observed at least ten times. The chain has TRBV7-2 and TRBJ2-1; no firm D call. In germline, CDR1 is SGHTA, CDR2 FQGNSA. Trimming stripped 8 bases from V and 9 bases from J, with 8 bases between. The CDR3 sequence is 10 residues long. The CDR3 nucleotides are TGTGCCAGCGAGTGGGGTGAGCAGTTCTTC. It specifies CASEWGEQFF.

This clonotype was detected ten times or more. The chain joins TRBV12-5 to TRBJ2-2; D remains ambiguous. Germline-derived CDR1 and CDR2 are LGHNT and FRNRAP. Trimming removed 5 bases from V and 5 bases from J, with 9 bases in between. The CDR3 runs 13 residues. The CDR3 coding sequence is TGTGCTAGTGGTCACCCTGTTACCGGGGAGCTGTTTTTT. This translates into CASGHPVTGELFF.

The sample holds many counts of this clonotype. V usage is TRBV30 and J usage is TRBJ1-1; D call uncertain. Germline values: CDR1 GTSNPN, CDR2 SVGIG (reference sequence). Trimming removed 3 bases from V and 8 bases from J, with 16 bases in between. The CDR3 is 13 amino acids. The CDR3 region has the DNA TGTGCCTGGAGCGTCGTCGTGGCCATGGAAGCTTTCTTT. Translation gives CAWSVVVAMEAFF.

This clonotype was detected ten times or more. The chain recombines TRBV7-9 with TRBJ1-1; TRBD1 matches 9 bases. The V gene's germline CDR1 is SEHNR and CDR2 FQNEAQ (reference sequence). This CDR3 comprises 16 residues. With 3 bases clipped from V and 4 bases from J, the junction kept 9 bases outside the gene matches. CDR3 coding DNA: TGTGCCAGCAGCTTGGGCCGGGACAGGGATACCACTGAAGCTTTCTTT. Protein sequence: CASSLGRDRDTTEAFF.